This TCR beta chain was sequenced for a study of PD-L1 blockade in urothelial cancer (TCRdb year 2017). Looking at the study overall: All patients started therapy around 2014 and received atezolizumab 1,200 mg intravenously every 3 weeks. About nine tenths of the roughly 30 patients were males with bladder-origin urothelial cancer, and 18 of 29 reported a prior smoking history. Patients had an ECOG performance status of 0 or 1 and had received between 0 and 3 prior chemotherapy regimens. Blood samples were analyzed 3 weeks after the start of treatment (second dose) and 6 weeks after the start of treatment. Blood samples gave a median of about 150,000 T cells and roughly 83,000 unique TCRs, with a median clonality of 0.080. The study was an exploratory multi-omic analysis of somatic, immune and clinical correlates of response to PD-L1 blockade with atezolizumab in urothelial cancer. TCR sequencing covered pretreatment tumor samples and matched, serially collected peripheral blood taken before and after atezolizumab treatment. Progression-free survival longer than 6 months counted as durable clinical benefit, and TCR features were additionally tested against both progression-free and overall survival. In the same patients, pretreatment tumors underwent whole exome sequencing and RNA sequencing in addition to TCR sequencing. Roughly 10 patients achieved durable clinical benefit and fewer than 25 did not. Pretreatment blood TCR-seq was available for about 30 patients, at least one posttreatment blood collection was obtained for 25 or so patients, and tumor TCR-seq was available for 25 or so patients. Results and caveats for the whole study, not just this receptor: A pretreatment peripheral blood TCR clonality below the median was linked to improved progression-free and overall survival. Small sample size (n ≈ 29) and many exploratory analyses mean the results are intended to be hypothesis-generating. Among patients with durable benefit, tumor-associated TCR clones showed greater expansion in peripheral blood 3 weeks after treatment started (n = 22, p = 0.022).

Notes on this clone: No cognate antigen has been identified for it. There are no base qualities to consult, and no much larger clone falls within one base.

Sequences SEHNR (CDR1) and FQNEAQ (CDR2) are obtained from the germline V gene (reference sequence). Trimming leaves V shorter by 5 bases and J shorter by 5 bases, with the junction holding 3 bases beyond the gene matches. From cysteine to phenylalanine, the CDR3 is 14 amino acids long. Only the CDR3 DNA stays, 42 bases, in frame from base 1. To estimate absolute template abundance from read counts, synthetic TCR analog templates were spiked into each PCR. The immunoSEQ assay was used to amplify TCRbeta CDR3 regions from genomic DNA with bias-controlled V and J gene primers. Sequencing of rearranged TCRbeta segments was performed at approximately 20X coverage. From the authors' description of their analysis: Sequencing errors were corrected by clustering and CDR3s were annotated against IMGT to assign V, D and J genes. Only productive TCRbeta rearrangements were used in downstream analyses, excluding out-of-frame or stop-codon sequences. To compute clonality, Shannon entropy was normalized by the log of the number of unique productive sequences and then subtracted from one. Clones differing between time points or between blood and tumor were identified using Fisher's exact test with Benjamini-Hochberg correction, with an adjusted p below 0.01 applied as the threshold. As stored in TCRdb, this immuneACCESS dataset retains in-frame rearrangements with V and J assigned. A fraction of the clones does not appear; measured against another copy, unresolved V genes explain less than half of the discrepancy, and the remainder lacks a known reason. The V and J calls and clone size come from that table; D and trimming were worked out from the DNA. Here the sample has fewer than 65,000 clones; 87% occur a single time. The top ten constitute roughly 14% of the sample.

Per the publication, the time point label means: pretreatment peripheral blood. A total of 25 to 35 patients with locally advanced or metastatic urothelial carcinoma, treated at Memorial Sloan Kettering on a trial protocol, made up the cohort. Peripheral blood mononuclear cells were collected pretreatment and during treatment, at between 1 and 8 total time points per patient. The Qiagen DNeasy Blood extraction kit was used to purify genomic DNA from total PBMCs and from tumor samples. PBMCs were collected pretreatment and during treatment, and were isolated and stored as previously described. This material consisted of PBMCs, taken around atezolizumab (anti-PD-L1) treatment. This TCR derives from a woman between 55 and 75 years old with urothelial cancer. The rearrangement combines TRBV7-9 with TRBJ2-2; 9 junctional bases match TRBD1. The sequenced DNA is TGTGCCAGCAGCCGCGGGACAGGGACCGGGGAGCTGTTTTTT. It encodes CASSRGTGTGELFF.